This T cell receptor beta chain was recovered during a study of T cell responses to AZD1222 COVID-19 vaccine. Study background: Both about-4-week and about-12-week second-dose recipients were combined. Points from the study as a whole: Repertoires were obtained solely post-peak T cell response. White British people made up most donors, females outnumbered males, and clonal diversity was possibly underestimated.

Sequencing was performed with immunoSEQ multiplex PCR; in TCRdb, only in-frame clones are kept and a portion is missing. The table shows 93,000 or so clones, with 90% to 95% occurring only once. Regarding this clone: Its antigen is undetermined.

This TCR came from an adult in good health. The source was peripheral blood, collected on day 0 of AZD1222 vaccination.

In DNA form, the CDR3 reads TGTGCCAGCAGCCCACCCCCTAGGGGAGGGGAAAAACTGTTTTTT. This gives the protein CASSPPPRGGEKLFF. This chain links TRBV5-8 with TRBJ1-4, with D possibly being TRBD1 (5 bases). The germline V and J ends were trimmed by 4 bases and 8 bases, with 18 bases remaining between them. The V gene's germline CDR1 is SGHTS and CDR2 YDEGEE. This CDR3 is 15 amino acids long.